This T cell receptor beta chain is drawn from a study of T-cell reconstitution after alpha-beta-depleted transplantation in children. Trimming shortened V by 6 bases and J by 1 base, and 13 bases separated the two germline ends. In germline, CDR1 is MNHNS, CDR2 SASEGT. The CDR3 loop spans 15 amino acids. Unique molecular identifiers were used in preparing the TCRbeta library. TCRdb re-called the PCR reads with MiXCR, one entry per CDR3 protein. Of around 87,000 distinct CDR3 sequences listed, 7% to 10% are singletons. Sequencing was performed on PBMCs from the stem cell graft donor, taken from the stem cell graft. The chain combines TRBV6-1 with TRBJ1-5; tentatively, D is TRBD1 (5 bases). The TCR comes from a human donor who donated a stem cell graft to a child with congenital amegakaryocytic thrombocytopenia. CDR3 sequence: CASSLSKGSNQPQHF. CDR3 in DNA: TGTGCCAGCAGCCTTAGTAAGGGGAGCAATCAGCCCCAGCATTTT.